The subject of this entry is one T cell receptor beta chain. This clonotype has only a few counts. Its antigen is still unknown. Base qualities are missing; no much larger clone stands one base away. The library was built by means of 5' RACE. The sequencer listed for this sample is Illumina HiSeq 2500. A second roughly 6 to 12 cycle PCR used a sample-barcoded 5' primer and a J-beta primer mix. A unique molecular identifier was introduced onto each TCR beta cDNA molecule by a template-switch 5' adaptor carrying 12 random nucleotides. Each sample yielded at least 2.5 million CDR3-containing paired-end reads. First-strand cDNA was synthesized from all RNA with the Mint cDNA synthesis kit, primed by a TRBC-specific oligonucleotide. Following uracil-DNA glycosylase treatment, a first 18-cycle PCR with universal primers M1SS and BC2_uni_R was performed on all cDNA. Per the authors' processing: Each sample was normalized by randomly selecting 1 million high-quality reads, each carrying a distinct molecular identifier. Reads sharing molecular identifiers were discarded rather than binned into consensus sequences. MiTCR, with a Q25 quality threshold and the strictest error-elimination algorithm, was used for CDR3 identification, clonotype clustering and error correction. Lower-bound total TCR beta diversity was estimated with a nonparametric unseen species model using Euler transformation. TCRdb reprocessing: public reads trimmed at Q25 with fastp, clones called with MiXCR, in-frame beta chains kept. A single entry per CDR3 protein holds the most common genes and DNA from its merged rows. The V and J calls were not made by the authors but by TCRdb's processing. This sample lists around 1,100,000 distinct CDR3 sequences; 35% to 40% were detected once. The biggest ten clones account for approximately 14% of the sample.

The data are from a study of blood T cells in healthy people across ages (dated by TCRdb to the mid-2010s). Regarding the study in general: In model experiments, template switching captured about one uniquely barcoded TCR beta cDNA molecule for every two T cells. To avoid experimental bias, donors of different ages were distributed randomly across sequencing lanes. Four age groups were formed from the donors: young (average approximately 15 years), middle-aged (just under 40), aged (62) and long-lived (82). For two donors (one aged 18 to 29 and one aged 80 or older), the study analyzed two additional independent replicas of 1 million unique cDNA reads from the same blood draw. Age-related changes in TCR beta repertoire diversity were measured in the study by deep sequencing normalized with unique cDNA molecular identifiers. Results the study describes overall, beyond this receptor: Estimates of total diversity based on one million sequenced T cells were considered lower bounds and underestimates. Because donor CMV infection status was unknown, age-related changes in expanded clonotypes were potentially confounded. Because profiling used bulk unsorted PBMCs, naive and antigen-experienced compartments could not be compared conclusively. Compared with the aged group, more naive CD4+ T cells, fewer expanded clones and increased TCR diversity were shown by the long-lived group, suggesting age selection. Observed TCR beta diversity correlated strongly with the percentage of naive T cells measured by flow cytometry. As age increased, observed TCR beta diversity per million T cells dropped in a roughly linear way, and a significant reduction was already evident by age about 36.

Via the germline V gene (reference sequence), CDR1 is MNHEY and CDR2 SMNVEV. Inclusive of the bounding cysteine and phenylalanine, the CDR3 is 16 residues long. Left in the record is the CDR3 DNA by itself, 48 bases read in frame from the first base. Trimming leaves V shorter by 4 bases and J shorter by 4 bases, with the junction holding 8 bases beyond the gene matches. The 39 donors, aged 6 to 90 years, were systemically healthy Caucasian individuals from Russia. Each donor gave 8 to 10 milliliters of peripheral blood, collected into EDTA-treated Vacutainer tubes. Ficoll-Paque density-gradient centrifugation was used to isolate PBMCs, with at least 6.5 million per sample. Total RNA was extracted from PBMCs with Trizol reagent, with at least 5 micrograms obtained per sample. For every donor, an aliquot of PBMCs went through flow cytometry to measure the percentages of naive CD45RAhigh/CD27high T cells.

Source material: blood. The chain uses TRBV27 and TRBJ2-3, with 10 middle bases fitting TRBD2. This receptor was obtained from a man in his late teens or twenties in good health. The CDR3 protein: CASSSLAGASADTQYF. The DNA sequence is TGTGCCAGCAGTTCCCTAGCGGGGGCTAGCGCAGATACGCAGTATTTT.